The clone carrying this TCR beta chain was counted between two and nine times. The CDR3 does not close with the conserved phenylalanine or tryptophan, likely indicating a read error. The CDR3 runs 15 residues. CDR1 is KGHDR and CDR2 is SFDVKD in the germline V gene. The junction had 5 bases not matched to a gene; V was cut back by 3 bases and J by 4 bases. This record belongs to a study of Graves' ophthalmopathy and Graves' hyperthyroidism. For repertoire sequencing, the TCR beta CDR3 regions were amplified from RNA transcripts. RT-PCR was first run with HTBI primers, then multiplex PCR in a second round. MiXCR, run by TCRdb on the multiplex PCR reads, gives a single entry per CDR3 protein. The sample holds approximately 480,000 distinct CDR3 sequences, 14% seen once.

Material: blood. The chain couples TRBV24-1 to TRBJ2-5, with 9 bases aligning to TRBD1. The origin of this receptor is a woman aged 25 to 39 with Graves' ophthalmopathy. The CDR3 loop is CATSDPRTGAETQYV. DNA of the CDR3: TGTGCCACCAGTGATCCCCGGACAGGGGCAGAGACCCAGTACGTC.